The 10 T cell receptor beta chains listed next were all sequenced from one sample in a study of T cell responses to AZD1222 COVID-19 vaccine. The assay was immunoSEQ multiplex PCR, and TCRdb's table has in-frame clones only and misses some. This table holds approximately 90,000 clones, over 85% found once. The sequenced sample was peripheral blood, obtained on day 0 of AZD1222 vaccination. These receptor sequences come from an adult in good health.

This chain connects TRBV5-4 to TRBJ1-6; D perhaps matches TRBD1 (5 bases). V was trimmed by 4 bases and J by 7 bases, leaving 18 bases between them. The V gene's germline CDR1 is SGHNT and CDR2 YYREEE (reference sequence). The CDR3 has 16 amino acids. Written as DNA, the CDR3 is TGTGCCAGCAGCCCCCGGGGGGGTGGATTGAATTCACCCCTCCACTTT. Amino acids: CASSPRGGGLNSPLHF. The full variable domain, with the rest looked up from reference TRBV5-4 and TRBJ1-6, is ETGVTQSPTHLIKTRGQQVTLRCSSQSGHNTVSWYQQALGQGPQFIFQYYREEENGRGNFPPRFSGLQFPNYSSELNVNALELDDSALYLCASSPRGGGLNSPLHFGNGTRLTVT.

This clone was recorded only once. The chain links TRBV19 to TRBJ2-5; D uncertain. CDR3 length: 13 residues. Germline CDR1 and CDR2: LNHDA and SQIVND (reference sequence). V lost 2 bases to trimming and J lost 5 bases, with 9 bases between them. The CDR3 loop reads CASSINGGETQYF. The CDR3 DNA is TGTGCCAGTAGTATAAATGGTGGGGAGACCCAGTACTTC.

The V gene is TRBV30, the J gene TRBJ1-5; possible D gene TRBD1, 5 bases. The germline V gene encodes CDR1 GTSNPN and CDR2 SVGIG (reference sequence). The CDR3 runs to 14 residues. Deletions cut 3 bases from V and 5 bases from J, with 14 bases between. CDR3 coding DNA: TGTGCCTGGAGCACCGGGATGGGGGATCAGCCCCAGCATTTT. Residues: CAWSTGMGDQPQHF.

The V and J genes are TRBV5-5 and TRBJ2-3, with 13 bases matching TRBD2. CDR1 is SGHKS, CDR2 YYEKEE, per germline (reference sequence). The CDR3 is 17 amino acids. Trimming took 2 bases from V and 3 from J; bases not matched to a gene: 6. CDR3: CASSFSGTSGTTDTQYF. The CDR3 DNA sequence: TGTGCCAGCAGCTTTTCCGGGACTAGCGGGACGACAGATACGCAGTATTTT.

This clone showed up just once. The V and J genes are TRBV18 and TRBJ1-2; D is unclear. The CDR3 runs 15 residues. V dropped 4 bases and J dropped 4 bases, with 16 bases sitting between them. The germline V gene has CDR1 KGHSH and CDR2 LQKENI. CDR3 region: CASSHEGYLRYGYTF. CDR3 sequence (DNA): TGTGCCAGCTCACACGAGGGATATCTACGCTATGGCTACACCTTC.

V is TRBV6-1 and J is TRBJ1-2; 7 bases fit TRBD1. The germline gives CDR1 MNHNS, CDR2 SASEGT. V was pared by 2 bases and J by 6 bases, with 3 bases of the junction left unmatched. The CDR3 runs to 13 residues. The CDR3 loop reads CASSETGADGYTF. DNA for the CDR3: TGTGCCAGCAGTGAAACAGGGGCAGATGGCTACACCTTC.

The rearrangement links TRBV6-5 to TRBJ2-7; TRBD1 matches 9 bases. The germline CDR1 and CDR2 sequences are MNHEY and SVGAGI. The V gene end was trimmed by 2 bases and the J gene end by 3 bases; junction bases not matched to a gene: 5. This CDR3 contains 15 residues. DNA for the CDR3: TGTGCCAGCAGTTACGGGACAGGGAAAATCTACGAGCAGTACTTC. Amino acids: CASSYGTGKIYEQYF.

This clone has a handful of counts. This sequence joins TRBV9 and TRBJ1-1; D is uncertain. The CDR3 contains 13 residues. Germline values: CDR1 SGDLS, CDR2 YYNGEE. The ends were cut back, 4 bases at V and 5 bases at J, with 12 bases in the middle. The CDR3 is CASSTRPQTEAFF. The CDR3 nucleotides read TGTGCCAGCAGCACCCGGCCTCAGACTGAAGCTTTCTTT.

The V call is TRBV14, the J call TRBJ1-2, with no clear D. The CDR3 consists of 12 residues. Trimming stripped 0 bases from V and 8 bases from J, with 7 bases between. CDR1 SGHDN and CDR2 FVKESK come from the germline V gene. DNA for the CDR3: TGTGCCAGCAGCCAAGAGAGATTCGGCTACACCTTC. Translating gives CASSQERFGYTF.

The rearrangement joins TRBV19 to TRBJ1-3, with 7 bases lining up with TRBD1. The CDR3 covers 16 residues. The V and J ends lost 3 bases and 2 bases, in that order; junction bases with no gene match: 7. The germline gives CDR1 LNHDA, CDR2 SQIVND (reference sequence). The CDR3 region has the DNA TGTGCCAGTAGTATCGGGACAGCCAGGCCTGGAAACACCATATATTTT. The encoded protein is CASSIGTARPGNTIYF.